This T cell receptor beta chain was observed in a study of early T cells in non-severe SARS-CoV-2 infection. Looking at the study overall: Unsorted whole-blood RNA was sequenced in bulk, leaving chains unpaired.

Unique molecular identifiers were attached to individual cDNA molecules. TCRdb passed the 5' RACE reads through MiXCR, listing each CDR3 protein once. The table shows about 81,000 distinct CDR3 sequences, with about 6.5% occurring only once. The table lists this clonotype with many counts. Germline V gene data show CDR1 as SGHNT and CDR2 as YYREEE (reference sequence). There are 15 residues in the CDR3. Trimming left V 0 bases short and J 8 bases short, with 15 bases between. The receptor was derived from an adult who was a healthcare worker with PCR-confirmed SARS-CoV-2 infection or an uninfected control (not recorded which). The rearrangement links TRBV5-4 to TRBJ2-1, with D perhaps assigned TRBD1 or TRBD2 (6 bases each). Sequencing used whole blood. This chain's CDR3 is CASSLEWGAFDEQFF. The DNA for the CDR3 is TGTGCCAGCAGCTTGGAATGGGGGGCCTTCGATGAGCAGTTCTTC. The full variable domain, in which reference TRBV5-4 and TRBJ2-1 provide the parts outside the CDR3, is ETGVTQSPTHLIKTRGQQVTLRCSSQSGHNTVSWYQQALGQGPQFIFQYYREEENGRGNFPPRFSGLQFPNYSSELNVNALELDDSALYLCASSLEWGAFDEQFFGPGTRLTVL.